The present T cell receptor beta chain was sequenced within a study of blood T cell repertoires in COVID-19. Cohort assignment relied on participant-reported clinical history. V was cut by 0 bases and J by 4 bases, with 13 bases left in between. This CDR3 contains 16 residues. Generated by immunoSEQ multiplex PCR, the TCRdb table keeps only in-frame clones and is missing some. The repertoire holds around 250,000 clones, with roughly 90% as singletons. V and J are TRBV23-1 and TRBJ2-1; possibly TRBD1 for D (5 bases). TRBV23-1 is an open reading frame, and its role is uncertain. The source of this sequence is a man aged 35 to 55 who had been exposed to COVID-19. The sequenced sample consisted of PBMCs or T cells enriched from blood (not recorded which). CDR3 region: CASSQSKQDPYNEQFF. The CDR3 region has the DNA TGCGCCAGCAGTCAATCGAAACAGGATCCTTACAATGAGCAGTTCTTC.